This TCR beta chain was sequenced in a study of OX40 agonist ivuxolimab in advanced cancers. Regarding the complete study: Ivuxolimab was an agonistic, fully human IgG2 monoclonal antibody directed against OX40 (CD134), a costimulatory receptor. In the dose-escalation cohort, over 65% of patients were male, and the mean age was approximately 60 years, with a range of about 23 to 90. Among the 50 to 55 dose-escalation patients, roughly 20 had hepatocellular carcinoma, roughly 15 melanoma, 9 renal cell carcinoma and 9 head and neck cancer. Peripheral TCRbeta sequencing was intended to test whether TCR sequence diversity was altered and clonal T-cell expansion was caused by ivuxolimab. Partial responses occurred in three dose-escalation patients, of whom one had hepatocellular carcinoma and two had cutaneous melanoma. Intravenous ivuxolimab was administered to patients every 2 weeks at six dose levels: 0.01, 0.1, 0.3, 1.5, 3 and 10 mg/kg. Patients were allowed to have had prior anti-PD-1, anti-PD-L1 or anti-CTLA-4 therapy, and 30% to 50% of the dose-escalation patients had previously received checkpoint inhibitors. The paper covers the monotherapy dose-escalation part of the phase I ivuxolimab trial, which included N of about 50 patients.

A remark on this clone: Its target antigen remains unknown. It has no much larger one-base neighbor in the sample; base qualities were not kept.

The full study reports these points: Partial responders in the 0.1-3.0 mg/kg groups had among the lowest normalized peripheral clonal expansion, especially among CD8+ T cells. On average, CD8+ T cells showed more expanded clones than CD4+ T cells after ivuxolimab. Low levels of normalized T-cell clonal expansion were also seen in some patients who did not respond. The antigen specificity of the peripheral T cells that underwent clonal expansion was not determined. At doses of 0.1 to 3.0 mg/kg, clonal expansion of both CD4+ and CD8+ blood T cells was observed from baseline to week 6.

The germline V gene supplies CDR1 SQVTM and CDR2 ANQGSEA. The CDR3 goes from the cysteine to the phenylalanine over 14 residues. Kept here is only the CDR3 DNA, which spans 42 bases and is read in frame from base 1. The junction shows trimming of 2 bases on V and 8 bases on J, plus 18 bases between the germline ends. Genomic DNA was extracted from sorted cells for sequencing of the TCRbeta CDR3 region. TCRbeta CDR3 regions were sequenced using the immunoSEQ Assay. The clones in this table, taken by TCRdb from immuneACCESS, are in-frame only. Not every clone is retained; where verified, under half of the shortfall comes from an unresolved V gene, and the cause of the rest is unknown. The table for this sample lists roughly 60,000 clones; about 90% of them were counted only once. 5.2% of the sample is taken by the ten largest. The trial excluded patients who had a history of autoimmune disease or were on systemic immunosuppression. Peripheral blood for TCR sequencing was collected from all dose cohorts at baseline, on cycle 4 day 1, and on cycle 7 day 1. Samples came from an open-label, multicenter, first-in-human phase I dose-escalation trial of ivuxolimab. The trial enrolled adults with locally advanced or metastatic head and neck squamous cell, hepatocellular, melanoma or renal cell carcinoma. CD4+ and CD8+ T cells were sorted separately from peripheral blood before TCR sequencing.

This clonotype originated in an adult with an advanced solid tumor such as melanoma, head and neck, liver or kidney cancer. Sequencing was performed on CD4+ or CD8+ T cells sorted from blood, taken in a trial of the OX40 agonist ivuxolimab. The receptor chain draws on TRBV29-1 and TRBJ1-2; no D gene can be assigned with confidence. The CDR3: CSVESIGAGYGYTF. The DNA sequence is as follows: TGCAGCGTTGAATCAATTGGTGCGGGATACGGCTACACCTTC.